Listed below are T cell receptor beta chains from one sample, sequenced in a study of T cell clonotyping in hematopoietic cell transplantation. TCRdb's copy holds only in-frame clones and misses some; the assay was immunoSEQ multiplex PCR. The sample consists of tens of thousands of clones, 85% of them appearing once. The input for sequencing was peripheral blood mononuclear cells, taken before stem cell transplant. These TCRs come from a man aged 55 to 70 with acute myeloid leukemia. Some clones in this sample may be carry-over from other donors' samples. Each CDR3 is given with its conserved first and last residue. The D gene is left open where the match is weak. Part of the rows lack a size; the others show once, few, many or a class for expanded clones.

TRBV7-9	15	NA	TRBJ1-4	NA	TGTGCCAGCAGCCCAGCGGGGTCGCAGAATGAAAAACTGTTTTTT	CASSPAGSQNEKLFF
TRBV29-1	19	TRBD2	TRBJ2-1	NA	TGCAGCGTTGAATTTTCTTCGATGGGACTAGCGGGGGGAAACAATGAGCAGTTCTTC	CSVEFSSMGLAGGNNEQFF
TRBV15	15	NA	TRBJ1-5	NA	TGTGCCACCAGCAGGGGAAGGGGGTTCAATCAGCCCCAGCATTTT	CATSRGRGFNQPQHF
TRBV9	14	NA	TRBJ2-7	once	TGTGCCAGCAGCGGGTCAGGGATCTCCTACGAGCAGTACTTC	CASSGSGISYEQYF
TRBV30	13	NA	TRBJ2-2	few	TGTGCCTGGAGTAAGGGCCCGGTCGGGGAGCTGTTTTTT	CAWSKGPVGELFF
TRBV28	12	NA	TRBJ1-5	NA	TGTGCCACCCGATCGGGCAATCAGCCCCAGCATTTT	CATRSGNQPQHF
TRBV2	14	NA	TRBJ2-7	once	TGTGCCAGTAGACATGGGGCCACGTCCTACGAGCAGTACTTC	CASRHGATSYEQYF
TRBV4-2	15	TRBD1	TRBJ2-7	once	TGTGCCAGCAGCCAAATGGGACAGAGCTCCTACGAACAGTACTTC	CASSQMGQSSYEQYF
TRBV7-3	17	TRBD2	TRBJ2-3	NA	TGTGCCAGCAGCTCTCGAACTAGCGGGGGGGCGGGAGATACGCAGTATTTT	CASSSRTSGGAGDTQYF
TRBV7-2	13	NA	TRBJ2-7	NA	TGTGCCAGCAGTCCCAATGCGGCCGGCGAGCAGTACTTC	CASSPNAAGEQYF
TRBV19	17	NA	TRBJ1-2	once	TGTGCCAGTAGACCGTTAGGACCGGGGGGTGACAACTATGGCTACACCTTC	CASRPLGPGGDNYGYTF
TRBV11-3	12	NA	TRBJ2-5	NA	TGTGCCAGCAGCCCCACGAGGGAGACCCAGTACTTC	CASSPTRETQYF
TRBV7-6	15	TRBD2	TRBJ2-7	NA	TGTGCCAGCAGCTTAGTTGCTAGCGGCTTCTACGAGCAGTACTTC	CASSLVASGFYEQYF
TRBV28	13	NA	TRBJ2-7	once	TGTGCCAGCAACCCCCGGGACTCCTACGAGCAGTACTTC	CASNPRDSYEQYF
TRBV4-1	14	NA	TRBJ1-6	NA	TGCGCCAGCAGCCAAGTGCCTACGGAGTCACCCCTCCACTTT	CASSQVPTESPLHF